This entry lists 10 T cell receptor beta chains sequenced from one sample in a study of radiotherapy plus CTLA-4 blockade in lung cancer. Here immunoSEQ multiplex PCR was the method, and the copy in TCRdb shows in-frame clones only, minus some. The sample shows some 40,000 clones, about four fifths of them seen only once. The starting material was peripheral blood, obtained from a patient treated with radiotherapy plus ipilimumab. These receptors were collected from a human donor with non-small cell lung cancer that progressed on radiotherapy plus ipilimumab.

The rearrangement joins TRBV11-2 to TRBJ1-1, with D hard to call. Germline CDR1 SGHAT, CDR2 FQNNGV. The V end lost 6 bases, the J end lost 4 bases, and 6 bases lay between the germline ends. This CDR3 contains 11 residues. The CDR3 DNA sequence: TGTGCCAGCAGTACAAGCACTGAAGCTTTCTTT. This encodes CASSTSTEAFF.

The V call is TRBV6-1, the J call TRBJ2-5, with 8 bases identical to TRBD2. The CDR3 runs 14 residues. V trimming: 5 bases; J trimming: 2 bases; junction bases outside the gene matches: 4. Germline CDR1 and CDR2: MNHNS and SASEGT. The CDR3 DNA is TGTGCCAGCAGTCCAGCGGGGGCGCAAGAGACCCAGTACTTC. It translates to CASSPAGAQETQYF.

This clone was seen only a few times. V is TRBV13 and J is TRBJ2-1, with D maybe TRBD2 (5 bases). CDR1 is PRHDT and CDR2 is FYEKMQ in the germline V gene (reference sequence). This CDR3 contains 14 residues. The V and J ends lost 4 bases and 6 bases respectively, with 13 bases between them. This CDR3 is CASSSREGFNEQFF. Written as DNA, the CDR3 is TGTGCCAGCAGCTCCCGGGAAGGATTCAATGAGCAGTTCTTC. The full variable domain, in which reference TRBV13 and TRBJ2-1 provide the parts outside the CDR3, is AAGVIQSPRHLIKEKRETATLKCYPIPRHDTVYWYQQGPGQDPQFLISFYEKMQSDKGSIPDRFSAQQFSDYHSELNMSSLELGDSALYFCASSSREGFNEQFFGPGTRLTVL.

The V call is TRBV15, the J call TRBJ2-7, with TRBD2 matching over 10 bases. Per the germline V gene, CDR1 is LNHNV and CDR2 is YYDKDF (reference sequence). V shed 5 bases and J 4 bases; nucleotides not matched to a gene: 8. The CDR3 covers 15 residues. The CDR3 region is CATSGHNSGGYEQYF. The CDR3 bases are TGTGCCACCAGCGGACATAATAGCGGGGGGTACGAGCAGTACTTC.

This chain links TRBV5-1 with TRBJ1-6, with 11 bases identical to TRBD1. Germline CDR1 SGHRS, CDR2 YFSETQ. V shed 4 bases and J 9 bases; nucleotides not matched to a gene: 9. This CDR3 is built from 16 residues. Here the CDR3 DNA reads TGCGCCAGCAGCCCCTGGGACAGGGGGACTATTTCACCCCTCCACTTT. Its translation is CASSPWDRGTISPLHF.

The CDR3 region has the DNA TGTGCCAGTAGTATTAGGAGGCTACGCTCTGGAAACACCATATATTTT. The encoded protein is CASSIRRLRSGNTIYF. The chain employs TRBV19 and TRBJ1-3; the D is unclear. CDR1 LNHDA and CDR2 SQIVND come from the germline V gene (reference sequence). The V and J ends lost 3 bases and 0 bases respectively, with 12 bases between them. The CDR3 runs 16 residues.

The chain recombines TRBV6-6 with TRBJ1-5; D gene unclear. Germline CDR1 MNHNY, CDR2 SVGAGI (reference sequence). V was shortened by 5 bases and J by 2 bases, with 10 bases between the two germline ends. The CDR3 consists of 14 residues. As DNA, the CDR3 is TGTGCCAGCAGTCCAGGCGGGGGCAATCAGCCCCAGCATTTT. Protein product: CASSPGGGNQPQHF.

This rearrangement joins TRBV7-9 to TRBJ1-4, with D tentatively TRBD1 (5 bases). With 5 bases removed from V and 8 bases from J, the gap between germline ends came to 12 bases. CDR1 SEHNR and CDR2 FQNEAQ come from the germline V gene (reference sequence). The CDR3 covers 13 residues. This CDR3 is CASSTPGVEKLFF. In DNA form, the CDR3 reads TGTGCCAGCAGCACCCCGGGGGTGGAAAAACTGTTTTTT.

This chain connects TRBV27 to TRBJ1-6; 7 bases line up with TRBD1. This CDR3 has 14 residues. CDR1 MNHEY and CDR2 SMNVEV come from the germline V gene (reference sequence). J lost 10 bases, V lost 3 bases, and 6 bases had no gene match. CDR3: CASSFGQGDSPLHF. The DNA of the CDR3 is TGTGCCAGCAGTTTTGGGCAGGGGGACTCACCCCTCCACTTT.

This chain links TRBV6-1 with TRBJ1-1; D is possibly TRBD1 (6 bases). The CDR3 loop spans 12 amino acids. Germline CDR1 MNHNS, CDR2 SASEGT. V was clipped by 8 bases and J by 1 base, with 8 bases between them. In nucleotides, the CDR3 is TGTGCCAGCGGCAGGGGGAACACTGAAGCTTTCTTT. Its protein product is CASGRGNTEAFF.